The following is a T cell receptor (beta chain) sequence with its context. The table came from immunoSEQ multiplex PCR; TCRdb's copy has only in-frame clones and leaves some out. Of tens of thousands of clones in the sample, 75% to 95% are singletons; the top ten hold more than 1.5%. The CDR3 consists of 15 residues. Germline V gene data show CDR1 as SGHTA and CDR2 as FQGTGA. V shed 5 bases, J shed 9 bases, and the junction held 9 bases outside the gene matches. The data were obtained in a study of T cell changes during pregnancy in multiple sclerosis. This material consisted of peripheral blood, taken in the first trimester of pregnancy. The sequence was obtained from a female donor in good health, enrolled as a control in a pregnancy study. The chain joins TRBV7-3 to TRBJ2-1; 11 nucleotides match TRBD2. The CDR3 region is CASSPEGTSGSEQFF. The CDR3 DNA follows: TGTGCCAGCAGCCCCGAGGGGACTAGCGGTAGTGAGCAGTTCTTC.